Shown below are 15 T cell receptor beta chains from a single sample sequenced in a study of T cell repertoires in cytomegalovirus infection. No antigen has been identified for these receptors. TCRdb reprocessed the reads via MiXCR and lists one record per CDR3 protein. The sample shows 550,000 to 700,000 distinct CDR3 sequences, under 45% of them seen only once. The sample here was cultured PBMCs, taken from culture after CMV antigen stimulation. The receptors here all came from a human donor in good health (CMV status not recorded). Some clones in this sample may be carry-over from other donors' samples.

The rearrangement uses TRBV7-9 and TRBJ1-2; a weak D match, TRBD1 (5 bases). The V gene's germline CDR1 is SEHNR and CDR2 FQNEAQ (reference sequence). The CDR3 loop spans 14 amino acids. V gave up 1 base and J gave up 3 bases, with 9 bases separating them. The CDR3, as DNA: TGTGCCAGCAGCTTAGGGGGGGGTCACTATGGCTACACCTTC. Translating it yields CASSLGGGHYGYTF.

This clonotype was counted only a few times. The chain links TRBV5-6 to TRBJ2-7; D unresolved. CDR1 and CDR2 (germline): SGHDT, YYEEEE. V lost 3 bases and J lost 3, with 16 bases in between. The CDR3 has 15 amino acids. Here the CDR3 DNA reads TGTGCCAGCAGCTCCGCGGCGGAGTACCTCTACGAGCAGTACTTC. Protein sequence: CASSSAAEYLYEQYF.

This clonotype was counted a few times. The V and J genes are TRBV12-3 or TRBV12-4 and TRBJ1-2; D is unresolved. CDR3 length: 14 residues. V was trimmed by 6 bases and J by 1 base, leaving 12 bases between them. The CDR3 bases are TGTGCCAGCAGCGAGACCGGCGTTAACTATGGCTACACCTTC. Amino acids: CASSETGVNYGYTF.

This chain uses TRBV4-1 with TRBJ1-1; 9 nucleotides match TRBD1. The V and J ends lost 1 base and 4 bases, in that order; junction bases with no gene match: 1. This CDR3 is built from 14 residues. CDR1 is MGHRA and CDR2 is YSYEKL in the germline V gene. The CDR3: CASSQGDRATEAFF. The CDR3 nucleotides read TGCGCCAGCAGCCAAGGGGACAGGGCCACTGAAGCTTTCTTT.

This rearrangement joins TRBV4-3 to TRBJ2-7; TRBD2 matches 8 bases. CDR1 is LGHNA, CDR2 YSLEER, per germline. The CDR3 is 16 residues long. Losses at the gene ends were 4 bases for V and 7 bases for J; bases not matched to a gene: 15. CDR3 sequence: CASSPQPGLAKGEQYF. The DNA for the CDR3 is TGCGCCAGCAGCCCACAACCTGGACTAGCAAAAGGGGAGCAGTACTTC.

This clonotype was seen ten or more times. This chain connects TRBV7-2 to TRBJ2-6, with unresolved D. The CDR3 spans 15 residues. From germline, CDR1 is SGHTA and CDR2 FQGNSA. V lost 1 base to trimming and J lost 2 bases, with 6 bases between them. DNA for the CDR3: TGTGCCAGCAGCTTAGTTGGGACTGGGGCCAACGTCCTGACTTTC. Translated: CASSLVGTGANVLTF.

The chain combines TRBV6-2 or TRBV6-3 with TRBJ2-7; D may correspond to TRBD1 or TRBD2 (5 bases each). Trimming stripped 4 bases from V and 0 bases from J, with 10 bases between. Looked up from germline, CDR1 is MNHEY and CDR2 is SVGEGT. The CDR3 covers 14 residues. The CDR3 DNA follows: TGTGCCAGCAGTTGGACGGGGACCTCCTACGAGCAGTACTTC. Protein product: CASSWTGTSYEQYF.

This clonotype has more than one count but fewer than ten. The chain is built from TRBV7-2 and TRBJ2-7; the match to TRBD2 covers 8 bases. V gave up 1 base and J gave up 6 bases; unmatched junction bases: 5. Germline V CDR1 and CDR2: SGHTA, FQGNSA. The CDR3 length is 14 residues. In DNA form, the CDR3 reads TGTGCCAGCAGCTTAGGCCGGGGGGGCAGCGAGCAGTACTTC. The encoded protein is CASSLGRGGSEQYF.

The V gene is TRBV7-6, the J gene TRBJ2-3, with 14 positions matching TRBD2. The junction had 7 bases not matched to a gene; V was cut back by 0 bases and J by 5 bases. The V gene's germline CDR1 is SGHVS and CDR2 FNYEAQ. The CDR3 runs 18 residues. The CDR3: CASSLAERTSGGKDTQYF. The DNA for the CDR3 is TGTGCCAGCAGCTTAGCTGAACGGACTAGCGGGGGGAAAGATACGCAGTATTTT.

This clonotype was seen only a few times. The CDR3 coding sequence is TGTGCCAGCAAATGGGACAGGGTAAACAATGAGCAGTTCTTC. It specifies CASKWDRVNNEQFF. The rearrangement links TRBV6-2 or TRBV6-3 to TRBJ2-1, with TRBD1 matching over 9 bases. The CDR3 is made up of 14 amino acids. V shed 7 bases, J shed 5 bases, and the junction held 6 bases outside the gene matches. The germline gives CDR1 MNHEY, CDR2 SVGEGT.

CDR3 bases: TGTGCCAGCCCCGGCGGGGCTTCCTACGAGCAGTACTTC. It translates to CASPGGASYEQYF. The chain joins TRBV7-9 to TRBJ2-7, with D possibly TRBD2 on 6 matching bases. Germline values: CDR1 SEHNR, CDR2 FQNEAQ (reference sequence). V lost 8 bases, J lost 1 base, and 12 bases lay in between. CDR3 length: 13 residues.

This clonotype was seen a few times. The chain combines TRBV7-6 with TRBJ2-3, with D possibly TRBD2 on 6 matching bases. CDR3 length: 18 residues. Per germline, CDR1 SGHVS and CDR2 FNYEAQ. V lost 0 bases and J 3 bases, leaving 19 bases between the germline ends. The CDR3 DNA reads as TGTGCCAGCAGCTTAGCCCTCGGGGGTCCTGTAGGGACAGATACGCAGTATTTT. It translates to CASSLALGGPVGTDTQYF.

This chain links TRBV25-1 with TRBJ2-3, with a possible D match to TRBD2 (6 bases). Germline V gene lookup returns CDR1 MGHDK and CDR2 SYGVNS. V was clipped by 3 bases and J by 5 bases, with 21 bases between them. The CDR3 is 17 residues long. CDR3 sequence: CASSDPRLGGGGDTQYF. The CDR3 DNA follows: TGTGCCAGCAGTGACCCCCGACTAGGAGGTGGCGGAGATACGCAGTATTTT.

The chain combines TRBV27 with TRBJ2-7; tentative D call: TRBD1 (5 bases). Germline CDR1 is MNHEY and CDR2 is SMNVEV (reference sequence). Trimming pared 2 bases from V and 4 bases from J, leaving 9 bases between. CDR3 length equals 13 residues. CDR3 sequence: CASSLTDKYEQYF. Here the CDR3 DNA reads TGTGCCAGCAGTTTAACGGACAAGTACGAGCAGTACTTC.

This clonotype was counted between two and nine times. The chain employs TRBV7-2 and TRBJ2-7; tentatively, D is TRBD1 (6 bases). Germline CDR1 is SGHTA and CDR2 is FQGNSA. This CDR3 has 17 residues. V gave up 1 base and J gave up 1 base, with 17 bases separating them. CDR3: CASSLGLWTDLSYEQYF. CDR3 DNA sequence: TGTGCCAGCAGCTTAGGTCTGTGGACAGACCTTTCCTACGAGCAGTACTTC.